This TCR beta chain was captured by sequencing in a study of T cells after yellow fever vaccination. TCRdb reanalysed the 5' RACE reads using MiXCR and keeps one entry per CDR3 protein. The sample includes roughly 63,000 distinct CDR3 sequences, approximately 7.4% of them seen just once. CDR3 length: 15 residues. Trimming removed 2 bases at V and 0 bases at J, with 11 bases between. Germline assignment: CDR1 SQVTM and CDR2 ANQGSEA. This clonotype was seen at least ten times. This sequence originates from a man aged 30 to 45 who received the YFV17D yellow fever vaccine. Sample: CD8+ T cells sorted from PBMCs, taken 15 days after the yellow fever booster vaccination. The chain joins TRBV29-1 to TRBJ2-4; D remains ambiguous. CDR3 in amino acids: CSVESSSLAKNIQYF. DNA of the CDR3: TGCAGCGTTGAATCATCTTCTCTAGCCAAAAACATTCAGTACTTC.